This T cell receptor (beta chain) was observed in a study of blood T cell repertoires in COVID-19. At the level of the study: T cells, B-cell-depleted T cells, or PBMCs supplied cDNA or gDNA.

Seattle researchers signed up patients amid active infection and tracked them longitudinally. V shed 1 base and J shed 4 bases, with 12 bases lying between them. CDR1 and CDR2 from the germline V gene are MNHNS and SASEGT. This CDR3 is 15 amino acids long. In the authors' methods: Amplification of reference gene primers provided the estimated nucleated cell counts. Here immunoSEQ multiplex PCR was the method, and the copy in TCRdb shows in-frame clones only, minus some. That table gives V, J and clone size, and the DNA gave D and trimming. The sample lists under 200,000 clones; around nine tenths were seen once.

What was sequenced was peripheral blood. The sequence was obtained from a woman aged 65 to 85 with COVID-19, enrolled during active disease. J is TRBJ2-3 and V is TRBV6-1; a weak D match, TRBD1 (5 bases). This chain's CDR3 is CASSEGIGAADTQYF. The CDR3 DNA sequence: TGTGCCAGCAGTGAAGGAATTGGGGCCGCAGATACGCAGTATTTT.